The TCR beta chain under discussion was sequenced for a study of cytomegalovirus exposure and HLA in healthy donors. Study background: Early released data comprised around 79 million unique TCRs from HLA-typed donors. The study, taken as a whole, reports: In an earlier analysis, about 90% or about 30%: the productive usage of most TCR beta V segments. Researchers counted roughly 160 TCR beta chains as cytomegalovirus-associated.

Participants comprised healthy donors of bone marrow. About this clone: Its antigen is currently unknown.

Germline-derived CDR1 and CDR2 are SGHRS and YFSETQ. The CDR3 is made up of 16 amino acids. Trimming at V came to 4 bases and at J to 6 bases, leaving 11 bases not matched to a gene. Vbeta (60) and Jbeta (13) primers were used in the PCR. The data were produced by immunoSEQ multiplex PCR, yet TCRdb's version contains in-frame clones alone and is incomplete. This table has tens of thousands of clones, 65% to 85% appearing once. The specimen was PBMCs. This TCR was sampled from a man in his sixties in good health and CMV-seropositive. V and J are TRBV5-1 and TRBJ2-2, with 8 bases aligning to TRBD1. The CDR3 nucleotides are TGCGCCAGCAGCCTCGGACAGGGACCAGGGGCCGGGGAGCTGTTTTTT. Its translation is CASSLGQGPGAGELFF.